These 22 T cell receptor beta chains originate from one sample sequenced in a study of neurological immune-mediated disorders. MiXCR, applied by TCRdb to the 5' RACE reads, yields one record per CDR3 protein. The sample holds about 46,000 distinct CDR3 sequences, less than 2% seen once. Sequencing was performed on PBMCs. The receptors here all came from a woman aged 40 to 50 with multiple sclerosis.

This clonotype was seen at least ten times. This sequence joins TRBV5-6 and TRBJ1-2; TRBD1 might be the D (5 bases). Per germline, CDR1 SGHDT and CDR2 YYEEEE. V was shortened by 3 bases and J by 0 bases, with 9 bases between the two germline ends. The CDR3 extends over 14 amino acids. This chain's CDR3 is CASSWDGSNYGYTF. The CDR3 nucleotides are TGTGCCAGCAGCTGGGACGGGTCTAACTATGGCTACACCTTC.

This clonotype has at least ten counts. This sequence joins TRBV20-1 and TRBJ2-3; D not resolved. In germline, CDR1 is DFQATT, CDR2 SNEGSKA (reference sequence). CDR3 length: 12 amino acids. Trimming shortened V by 4 bases and J by 0 bases, and 5 bases separated the two germline ends. CDR3 sequence reads: CSAIASTDTQYF. CDR3 nucleotide sequence: TGCAGTGCTATAGCCAGCACAGATACGCAGTATTTT.

Concerning this clonotype: One base away lies a much larger clone, so this may be a sequencing read error. The V gene is TRBV24-1, the J gene TRBJ1-5; D possibly corresponds to TRBD1 (6 bases). Germline CDR1 and CDR2: KGHDR and SFDVKD. The CDR3 extends over 12 amino acids. DNA of the CDR3: TGTGCCACCAGTACAGGGAGTCAGCCCCAGAATTTT. Its protein product is CATSTGSQPQNF.

This clonotype was counted at least ten times. This rearrangement joins TRBV5-1 to TRBJ1-1; 8 bases fit TRBD1. Germline-derived CDR1 and CDR2 are SGHRS and YFSETQ. The CDR3 consists of 15 residues. The V gene end was trimmed by 4 bases and the J gene end by 1 base; junction bases not matched to a gene: 6. Here the CDR3 reads CASSATTGENTEAFF. In DNA form, the CDR3 reads TGCGCCAGCAGCGCGACGACAGGGGAGAACACTGAAGCTTTCTTT.

This clonotype was seen many times. The V gene is TRBV18, the J gene TRBJ2-3; 8 bases fit TRBD2. There are 16 residues in the CDR3. V was pared by 3 bases and J by 6 bases, with 11 bases of the junction left unmatched. Germline CDR1 reads KGHSH; CDR2 reads LQKENI. The CDR3 sequence: CASSPSPGLGTDTQYF. In nucleotides, the CDR3 is TGTGCCAGCTCACCTTCTCCGGGACTAGGGACGGATACGCAGTATTTT.

Ten or more counts support this clonotype. The chain combines TRBV29-1 with TRBJ2-2, with D perhaps TRBD1 (5 bases). The germline V gene has CDR1 SQVTM and CDR2 ANQGSEA. Trimming shortened V by 2 bases and J by 0 bases, and 16 bases separated the two germline ends. This CDR3 spans 17 amino acids. The CDR3: CSVETSTGVTNTGELFF. CDR3 sequence (DNA): TGCAGCGTTGAAACGTCAACAGGCGTTACGAACACCGGGGAGCTGTTTTTT.

The chain uses TRBV30 and TRBJ1-5; D may be TRBD1 (5 bases). The germline V and J ends were trimmed by 0 bases and 4 bases, with 16 bases remaining between them. The CDR3 totals 16 residues. Germline lookup yields CDR1 GTSNPN and CDR2 SVGIG (reference sequence). CDR3 nucleotide sequence: TGTGCCTGGAGTGTACGTTGGGGGGAGGGTAATCAGCCCCAGCATTTT. Amino acids: CAWSVRWGEGNQPQHF.

The V gene is TRBV10-2, the J gene TRBJ1-2, with 7 bases that match TRBD1. V shed 6 bases and J 6 bases; nucleotides not matched to a gene: 4. In germline, CDR1 is WSHSY, CDR2 SAAADI. The length of the CDR3 is 12 residues. CDR3 DNA: TGCGCCAGCAGCGAGGACAGGCATGGCTACACCTTC. Protein: CASSEDRHGYTF.

This clonotype has ten or more counts. The chain links TRBV7-9 to TRBJ2-7; D call uncertain. V dropped 3 bases and J dropped 1 base, with 13 bases sitting between them. The CDR3 is 15 residues long. Germline V lookup: CDR1 SEHNR, CDR2 FQNEAQ (reference sequence). The CDR3 DNA follows: TGTGCCAGCAGCTTCGCTACCCTGGCTTCCTACGAGCAGTACTTC. Protein: CASSFATLASYEQYF. The full variable domain, with the rest looked up from reference TRBV7-9 and TRBJ2-7, is DTGVSQNPRHKITKRGQNVTFRCDPISEHNRLYWYRQTLGQGPEFLTYFQNEAQLEKSRLLSDRFSAERPKGSFSTLEIQRTEQGDSAMYLCASSFATLASYEQYFGPGTRLTVT.

At least ten counts were recorded for this clonotype. The J gene is TRBJ1-1, the V gene TRBV20-1, with D unresolved. This CDR3 region has 13 residues. Germline lookup yields CDR1 DFQATT and CDR2 SNEGSKA (reference sequence). V dropped 6 bases and J dropped 1 base, with 12 bases sitting between them. The CDR3 reads CSASTHGNTEAFF. The CDR3 nucleotides are TGCAGTGCCTCAACCCATGGGAACACTGAAGCTTTCTTT.

This clonotype was found many times. The chain is built from TRBV12-3 or TRBV12-4 and TRBJ2-5; D gene unclear. This CDR3 comprises 13 residues. V lost 4 bases and J 7 bases, leaving 13 bases between the germline ends. The CDR3 spells CASSSARLGTQYF. The CDR3 nucleotides are TGTGCCAGCAGTTCGGCCCGTCTAGGGACCCAGTACTTC.

The sample holds many counts of this clonotype. This sequence joins TRBV3-1 and TRBJ1-2; 8 bases match TRBD1. The CDR3 totals 14 residues. Trimming removed 6 bases from V and 4 bases from J; junction bases left unmatched: 7. Germline CDR1 reads LGHDT; CDR2 reads YNNKEL (reference sequence). CDR3 protein: CASRPGQGAYGYTF. The DNA of the CDR3 is TGTGCCAGCAGACCCGGACAGGGCGCCTATGGCTACACCTTC.

This clonotype has at least ten counts. This sequence joins TRBV18 and TRBJ1-2; possibly TRBD1 for D (5 bases). Trimming took off 3 bases at V and 3 bases at J, with 11 bases between the two ends. This CDR3 is built from 14 residues. CDR1 is KGHSH and CDR2 is LQKENI in the germline V gene. CDR3 sequence: CASSPQGLYYGYTF. As DNA, the CDR3 is TGTGCCAGCTCACCCCAGGGACTATACTATGGCTACACCTTC. The full variable domain, rest sourced from reference TRBV18 and TRBJ1-2, is NAGVMQNPRHLVRRRGQEARLRCSPMKGHSHVYWYRQLPEEGLKFMVYLQKENIIDESGMPKERFSAEFPKEGPSILRIQQVVRGDSAAYFCASSPQGLYYGYTFGSGTRLTVV.

In its sample, this clonotype was seen many times. V and J are TRBV24-1 and TRBJ2-3; D is undetermined. CDR3 length equals 14 residues. Trimming removed 2 bases at V and 6 bases at J, with 11 bases between. Germline CDR1 is KGHDR and CDR2 is SFDVKD. CDR3: CATSDSLTGDTQYF. The CDR3 DNA sequence: TGTGCCACCAGTGATTCCCTAACTGGTGATACGCAGTATTTT.

A note on this clonotype: This could be a read error, since a much larger clone is one nucleotide away. This chain links TRBV4-1 with TRBJ1-2; no firm D call. This CDR3 is built from 11 residues. Germline values: CDR1 MGHRA, CDR2 YSYEKL. This CDR3 is CASSQSDSIMF. The CDR3 DNA follows: TGCGCCAGCAGCCAGTCCGACTCTATCATGTTC.

Many counts were recorded for this clonotype. The chain carries TRBV5-1 and TRBJ1-6; D is unresolved. The CDR3 runs to 12 residues. Trimming stripped 3 bases from V and 7 bases from J, with 5 bases between. Germline V lookup: CDR1 SGHRS, CDR2 YFSETQ. Written as DNA, the CDR3 is TGCGCCAGCAGCTCTTCCAATTCACCCCTCCACTTT. The encoded protein is CASSSSNSPLHF.

This clonotype showed up many times. The chain is built from TRBV7-2 and TRBJ2-3; 7 nucleotides match TRBD2. This CDR3 is 17 amino acids long. V shed 2 bases and J 0 bases; nucleotides not matched to a gene: 8. Germline V CDR1 and CDR2: SGHTA, FQGNSA. CDR3 loop: CASSLSGLAASTDTQYF. Here the CDR3 DNA reads TGTGCCAGCAGCTTATCGGGGCTAGCGGCTAGCACAGATACGCAGTATTTT. The full variable domain, its missing parts supplied by reference TRBV7-2 and TRBJ2-3, is GAGVSQSPSNKVTEKGKDVELRCDPISGHTALYWYRQSLGQGLEFLIYFQGNSAPDKSGLPSDRFSAERTGGSVSTLTIQRTQQEDSAVYLCASSLSGLAASTDTQYFGPGTRLTVL.

This clonotype was observed many times. This sequence joins TRBV10-3 and TRBJ2-3, with TRBD2 matching over 11 bases. V lost 8 bases, J lost 2 bases, and 21 bases stayed unmatched. Germline loops: CDR1 ENHRY, CDR2 SYGVKD. This CDR3 contains 20 residues. DNA of the CDR3: TGTGCCATCGGACCTGGGATGCTGAGACTAGCGGGGAGAAACACAGATACGCAGTATTTT. Translation gives CAIGPGMLRLAGRNTDTQYF.

This clonotype has a count of ten or more. This CDR3 reads CASSQPRGRTQYF. CDR3 nucleotide sequence: TGCGCCAGCAGCCAACCCAGGGGGCGCACGCAGTACTTC. The chain has TRBV4-1 and TRBJ2-7; 8 bases align to TRBD1. Losses at the gene ends were 2 bases for V and 9 bases for J; bases not matched to a gene: 6. The CDR3 length is 13 residues. Germline V gene sequence: CDR1 MGHRA, CDR2 YSYEKL.

This clonotype was counted at least ten times. This rearrangement joins TRBV6-5 to TRBJ1-2; maybe TRBD1 (6 bases). Trimming took 4 bases from V and 8 from J, leaving 17 bases between them. The CDR3 has 14 residues. The germline V gene has CDR1 MNHEY and CDR2 SVGAGI. In DNA form, the CDR3 reads TGTGCCAGCAGTTCGGACAGCCCCCCAAAGGGCTACACCTTC. This codes for CASSSDSPPKGYTF.

This clonotype was counted at least ten times. The gene calls are TRBV7-2 and TRBJ2-2; 8 bases match TRBD2. Germline CDR1 is SGHTA and CDR2 is FQGNSA. The ends lost 4 bases at V and 6 bases at J; junction bases unmatched: 4. The CDR3 has 14 residues. The CDR3 region has the DNA TGTGCCAGCAGCTCCAGCGGGGGTTCCGGGGAGCTGTTTTTT. This sequence encodes CASSSSGGSGELFF.

In this sample, this clonotype turned up many times. The chain links TRBV20-1 to TRBJ2-2, with 11 bases that match TRBD2. The CDR3 length is 15 residues. V was pared by 5 bases and J by 4 bases, with 6 bases of the junction left unmatched. Germline CDR1 DFQATT, CDR2 SNEGSKA (reference sequence). CDR3 bases: TGCAGTGCTTCTAGCGGGGGGTTCAGCACCGGGGAGCTGTTTTTT. Translating it yields CSASSGGFSTGELFF.